This TCR beta chain was sequenced for a study of shared clonotypes between healthy human individuals. The wider study: Donors had three CD4 naive, three CD4 memory, two CD8 naive and one CD8 memory plate apiece. Study results and caveats: A generally larger estimated richness was seen in naive subsets than in memory subsets.

Here immunoSEQ multiplex PCR was the method, and the copy in TCRdb shows in-frame clones only, minus some. The table has about 590,000 clones, roughly 95% seen once; the top ten hold 0.1% to 0.11%. V trimming: 6 bases; J trimming: 6 bases; junction bases outside the gene matches: 5. Germline CDR1 and CDR2: SQVTM and ANQGSEA. The length of the CDR3 is 12 residues. As concerns this clone: Its antigen remains unidentified.

CD45RO-negative, CCR7-selected cells formed the naive CD8 fraction, which excluded terminally differentiated effector memory CD45RA+ cells. J is TRBJ1-2 and V is TRBV29-1, with 9 bases fitting TRBD1. This TCR came from a woman in her 30s in good health. Sequenced material: naive CD8+ T cells sorted from blood. The CDR3 DNA reads TGCAGCGTCTCTACAGGGGGCGATGGCTACACCTTC. Its translation is CSVSTGGDGYTF.